This TCR beta chain was documented in a study of cytomegalovirus exposure and HLA in healthy donors. Regarding the study as a whole: Over 15,000 TCR beta sequences were associated with HLA alleles at 0.05 false discovery rate in a later analysis.

Both 60 Vbeta primers and 13 Jbeta primers went into the PCR. Data came from immunoSEQ multiplex PCR; TCRdb stores just in-frame clones and leaves some out. The sample shows under 35,000 clones, and roughly 0.7% sits with its ten largest clones. As regards this clone: Its antigen is not identified.

Germline CDR1 is SGHRS and CDR2 is YFSETQ. With 3 bases clipped from V and 6 bases from J, the junction kept 6 bases outside the gene matches. CDR3 size: 14 residues. The chain uses TRBV5-1 and TRBJ1-5; the match to TRBD1 covers 7 bases. Sequencing input: PBMCs. The receptor was isolated from a man younger than 40 in good health and CMV-seronegative. The CDR3 here is CASSSGQGGQPQHF. The CDR3 DNA sequence: TGCGCCAGCAGCTCTGGCCAGGGGGGTCAGCCCCAGCATTTT.